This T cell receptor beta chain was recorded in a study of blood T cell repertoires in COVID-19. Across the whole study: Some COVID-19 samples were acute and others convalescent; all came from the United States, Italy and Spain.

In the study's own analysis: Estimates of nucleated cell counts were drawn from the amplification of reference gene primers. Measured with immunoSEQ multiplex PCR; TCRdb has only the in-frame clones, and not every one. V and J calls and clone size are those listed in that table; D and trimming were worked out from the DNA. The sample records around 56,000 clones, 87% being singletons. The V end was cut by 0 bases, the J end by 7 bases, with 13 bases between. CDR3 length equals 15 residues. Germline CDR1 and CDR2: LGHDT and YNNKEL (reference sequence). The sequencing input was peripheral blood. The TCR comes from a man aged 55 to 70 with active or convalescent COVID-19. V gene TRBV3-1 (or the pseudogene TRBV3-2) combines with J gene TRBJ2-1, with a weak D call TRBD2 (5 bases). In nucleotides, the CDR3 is TGTGCCAGCAGCCAAGATGGCTCCCCGGGGAATGAGCAGTTCTTC. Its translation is CASSQDGSPGNEQFF.